Detailed here is one TCR beta chain. These data are taken from a study of blood T cell repertoires in COVID-19. Here immunoSEQ multiplex PCR was the method, and the copy in TCRdb shows in-frame clones only, minus some. The table lists about 140,000 clones, 80% to 90% of them singletons. The TCR sequence derives from a woman aged 80 or over with acute or convalescent COVID-19. The specimen was peripheral blood.

The CDR3 coding sequence is TGTGCCAGCAGCGTGCGATGGGGACAGGCCTCAGAGACCCAGTACTTC. It encodes CASSVRWGQASETQYF. The V and J genes are TRBV9 and TRBJ2-5, with TRBD1 matching over 8 bases. CDR1 and CDR2 from the germline V gene are SGDLS and YYNGEE. There are 16 residues in the CDR3. J was trimmed by 4 bases and V by 2 bases; bases with no gene match: 10.